Below, one TCR beta chain is given with its context. Its antigen is currently unknown. Sequencing ends 3 residues short of the CDR3 end; the germline J gene provides the rest. The nonmyeloablative bone marrow transplants came from related graft donors, with transient mixed chimerism. Thawed PBMCs were FACS-sorted into unstimulated CD4+CD25+CD127- regulatory T cells, CD4+CD25- non-regulatory cells, CD4 and CD8 cells. This sample was taken from a study of Tregs in tolerant kidney transplant recipients. Study-wide results and limits: Donor-specific Treg expansion exceeded global Treg expansion in tolerant patients, suggesting antigen drive. The most relevant donor-specific Treg TCRbeta repertoire apparently came from expansion with activated donor B cells. Biological reproducibility was not directly addressed in this study.

Produced via immunoSEQ multiplex PCR; TCRdb's table is partial and in-frame only. This sample's table reports some 30,000 clones. This CDR3 comprises 15 residues. Germline-derived CDR1 and CDR2 are KGHSH and LQKENI. The V gene lost 2 bases and the J gene lost 3 bases, with 10 bases spanning the gap. The TCR was taken from a human patient who received a combined kidney and bone marrow transplant. Some T cells may originate from the graft donor. The rearrangement uses TRBV18 and TRBJ2-2; D is possibly TRBD1 (5 bases). The specimen was CD4+ T cells from blood (PBMCs), collected 24 months after the transplant. The CDR3 spells CASSPAGWDTGELFF. The DNA read from the CDR3 is TGTGCCAGCTCACCAGCAGGGTGGGACACCGGGGAG.